This T cell receptor beta chain was found in a study of regulatory T cells in long-lasting Graves disease. Study context: More than 5 years of antithyroid drugs with positive TSH receptor antibodies defined persistent Graves' disease.

Time point noted: persistent/refractory GD, antithyroid drugs over 5 years with positive TRAb. The TCR library was made from RNA extracted from PBMCs. iRepertoire HTBI primers and Arm-PCR of CDR3 regions built TCR beta libraries. Per the study methods: Some 57 TRBV and around 15 TRBJ segments were identified across samples. Each CDR3 protein gets one entry after TCRdb re-called the multiplex PCR reads with MiXCR. TCRdb, rather than the study authors, made the V and J calls. The sample lists 500,000 to 800,000 distinct CDR3 sequences, around 30% seen once, with under 50% in the top ten. Germline CDR1 is SGHRS and CDR2 is YFSETQ. V shed 3 bases and J 5 bases; nucleotides not matched to a gene: 5. This CDR3 spans 14 amino acids.

The clonotype was recovered from a female donor with Graves disease. The sample was peripheral blood mononuclear cells (PBMCs), taken when the disease was refractory, from a patient treated with antithyroid drugs. The chain combines TRBV5-1 with TRBJ1-5; 7 positions agree with TRBD1. This chain's CDR3 is CASSWDSVDQPQHF. Here the CDR3 DNA reads TGCGCCAGCAGCTGGGACAGCGTAGATCAGCCCCAGCATTTT.